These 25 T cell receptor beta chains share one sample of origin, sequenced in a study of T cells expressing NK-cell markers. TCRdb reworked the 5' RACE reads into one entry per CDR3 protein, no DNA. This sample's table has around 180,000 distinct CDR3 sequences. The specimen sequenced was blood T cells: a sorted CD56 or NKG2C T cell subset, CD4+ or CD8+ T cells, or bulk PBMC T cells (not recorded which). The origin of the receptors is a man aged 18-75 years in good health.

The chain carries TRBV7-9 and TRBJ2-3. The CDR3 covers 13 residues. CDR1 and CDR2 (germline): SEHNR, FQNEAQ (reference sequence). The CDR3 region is CASSLLDPDTQYF.

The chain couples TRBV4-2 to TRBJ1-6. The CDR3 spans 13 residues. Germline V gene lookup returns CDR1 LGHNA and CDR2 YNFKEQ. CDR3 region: CASSQELGTPLHF.

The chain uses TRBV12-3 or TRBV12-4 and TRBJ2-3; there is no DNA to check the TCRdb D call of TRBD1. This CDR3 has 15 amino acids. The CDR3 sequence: CASSFSQGITDTQYF.

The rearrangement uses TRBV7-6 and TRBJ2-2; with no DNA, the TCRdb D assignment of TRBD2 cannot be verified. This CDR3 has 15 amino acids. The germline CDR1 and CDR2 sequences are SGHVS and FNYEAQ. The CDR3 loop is CASSLRLGVTGELFF.

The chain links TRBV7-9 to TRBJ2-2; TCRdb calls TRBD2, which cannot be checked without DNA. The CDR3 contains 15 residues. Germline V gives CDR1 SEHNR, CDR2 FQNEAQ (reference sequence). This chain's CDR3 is CASSFGGGYVGELFF. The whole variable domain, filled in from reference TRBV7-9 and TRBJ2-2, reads DTGVSQNPRHKITKRGQNVTFRCDPISEHNRLYWYRQTLGQGPEFLTYFQNEAQLEKSRLLSDRFSAERPKGSFSTLEIQRTEQGDSAMYLCASSFGGGYVGELFFGEGSRLTVL.

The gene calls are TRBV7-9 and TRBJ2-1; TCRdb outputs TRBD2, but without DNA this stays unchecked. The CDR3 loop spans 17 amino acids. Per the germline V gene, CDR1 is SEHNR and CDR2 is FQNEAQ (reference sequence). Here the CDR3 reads CASSQPAAGLYYNEQFF.

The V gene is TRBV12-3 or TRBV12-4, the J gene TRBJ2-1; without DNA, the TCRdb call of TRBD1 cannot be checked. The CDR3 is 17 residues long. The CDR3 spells CASSLISSRDRVNEQFF.

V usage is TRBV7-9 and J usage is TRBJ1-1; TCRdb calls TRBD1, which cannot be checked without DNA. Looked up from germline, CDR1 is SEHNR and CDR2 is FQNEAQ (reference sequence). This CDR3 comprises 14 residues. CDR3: CASSPNRGRTEAFF.

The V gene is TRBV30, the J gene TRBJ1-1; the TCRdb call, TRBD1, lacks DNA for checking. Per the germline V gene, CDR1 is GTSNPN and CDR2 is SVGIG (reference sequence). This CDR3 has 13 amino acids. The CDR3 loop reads CAFQTGLGGEAFF.

The CDR3 loop is CASSSLDEAFF. The chain links TRBV6-5 to TRBJ1-1. Germline values: CDR1 MNHEY, CDR2 SVGAGI. The CDR3 runs 11 residues.

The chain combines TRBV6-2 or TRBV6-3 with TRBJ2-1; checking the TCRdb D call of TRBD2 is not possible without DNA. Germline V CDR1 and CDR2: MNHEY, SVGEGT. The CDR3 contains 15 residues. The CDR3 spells CASSPDYYTYNEQFF.

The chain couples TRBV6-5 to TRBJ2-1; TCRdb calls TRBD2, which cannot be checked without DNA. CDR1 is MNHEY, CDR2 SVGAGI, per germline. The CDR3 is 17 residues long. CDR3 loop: CASNGLAGGLTFHEQFF.

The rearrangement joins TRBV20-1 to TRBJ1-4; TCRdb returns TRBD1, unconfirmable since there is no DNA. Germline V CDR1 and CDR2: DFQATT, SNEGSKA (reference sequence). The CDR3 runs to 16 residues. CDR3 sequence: CSGTPGTMLRNEKLFF.

The CDR3 protein is CSVQPRVDTQYF. The chain uses TRBV29-1 and TRBJ2-3; the D call from TCRdb, TRBD1, cannot be confirmed without DNA. This CDR3 has 12 residues. Germline V gene sequence: CDR1 SQVTM, CDR2 ANQGSEA.

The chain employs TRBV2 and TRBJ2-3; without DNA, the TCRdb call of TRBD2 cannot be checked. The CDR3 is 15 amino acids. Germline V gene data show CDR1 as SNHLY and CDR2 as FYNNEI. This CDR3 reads CASVGLAGGTDTQYF.

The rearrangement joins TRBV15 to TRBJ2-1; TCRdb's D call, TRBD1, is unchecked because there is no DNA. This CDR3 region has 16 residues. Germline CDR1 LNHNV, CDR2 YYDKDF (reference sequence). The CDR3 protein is CATSSYSGGGKHEQFF.

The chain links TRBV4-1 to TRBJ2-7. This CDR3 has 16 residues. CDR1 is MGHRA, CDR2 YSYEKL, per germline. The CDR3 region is CASSQDEAKGIYEQYF.

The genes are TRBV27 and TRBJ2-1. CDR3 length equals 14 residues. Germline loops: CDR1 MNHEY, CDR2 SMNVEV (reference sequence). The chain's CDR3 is CASSLRAESNEQFF.

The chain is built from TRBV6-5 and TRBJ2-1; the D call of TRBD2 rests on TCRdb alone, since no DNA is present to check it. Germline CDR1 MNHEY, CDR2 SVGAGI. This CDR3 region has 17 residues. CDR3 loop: CASSYSNLAGGGNEQFF.

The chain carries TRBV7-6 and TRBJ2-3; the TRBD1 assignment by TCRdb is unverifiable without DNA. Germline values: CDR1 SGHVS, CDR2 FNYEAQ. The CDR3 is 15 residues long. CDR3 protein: CASSSVGGSTDTQYF.

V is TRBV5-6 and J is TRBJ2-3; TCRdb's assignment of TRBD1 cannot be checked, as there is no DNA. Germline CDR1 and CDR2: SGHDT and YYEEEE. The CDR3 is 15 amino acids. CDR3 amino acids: CASSPIRSPSDTQYF.

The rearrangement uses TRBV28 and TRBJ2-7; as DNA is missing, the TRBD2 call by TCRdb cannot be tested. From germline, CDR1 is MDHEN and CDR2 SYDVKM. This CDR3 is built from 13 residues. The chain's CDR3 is CASSPTSFREQYF.

CDR3 protein: CASSLGTAANQHF. V and J are TRBV12-3 or TRBV12-4 and TRBJ1-5. The CDR3 covers 13 residues.

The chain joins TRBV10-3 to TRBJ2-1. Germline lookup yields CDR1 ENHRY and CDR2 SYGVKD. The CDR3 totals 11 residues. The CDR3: CAIRGNNEQFF.

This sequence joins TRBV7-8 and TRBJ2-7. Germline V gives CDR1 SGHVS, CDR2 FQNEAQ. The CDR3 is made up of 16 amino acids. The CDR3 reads CASSLGLVSVPDEQYF.